The TCR beta chain described here comes from a study of control samples from healthy donors and cancer patients. Data came from immunoSEQ multiplex PCR; TCRdb stores just in-frame clones and leaves some out. The sample has approximately 150,000 clones, 70% to 90% seen once. The germline V gene encodes CDR1 MDHEN and CDR2 SYDVKM. Losses at the gene ends were 6 bases for V and 3 bases for J; bases not matched to a gene: 3. CDR3 length equals 15 residues. This clone showed up just once. V usage is TRBV28 and J usage is TRBJ2-3, with 13 bases that match TRBD2. The TCR originated in a man between 18 and 35 years old in good health. Sequencing input: blood. The CDR3 here is CASSETSGGTDTQYF. CDR3 coding DNA: TGTGCCAGCAGCGAGACTAGCGGGGGGACAGATACGCAGTATTTT. Using reference TRBV28 and TRBJ2-3 for the parts outside the CDR3, the full variable domain is DVKVTQSSRYLVKRTGEKVFLECVQDMDHENMFWYRQDPGLGLRLIYFSYDVKMKEKGDIPEGYSVSREKKERFSLILESASTNQTSMYLCASSETSGGTDTQYFGPGTRLTVL.